Each of the 27 T cell receptor beta chains below was sequenced from the same sample in a study of blood T cell repertoires in COVID-19 (dated by TCRdb to about 2020). Libraries were made using the immunoSEQ multiplex PCR assay. TCRdb obtained this table from immuneACCESS and retained in-frame rearrangements with V and J assigned. These tables miss some clones; where compared with another copy, unresolved V genes account for less than half of the shortfall, and the remainder is unexplained. The sample records approximately 260,000 clones, approximately 88% of which are singletons. The ten largest clones represent roughly 10% of the sample. The source material was peripheral blood. These receptors were taken from a woman in her 70s with COVID-19, enrolled during active disease.

The V gene is TRBV6-4, the J gene TRBJ2-7, with TRBD2 identical over 8 bases. The V and J ends lost 4 bases and 3 bases, in that order; junction bases with no gene match: 5. Germline V CDR1 and CDR2: MRHNA, SNTAGT. CDR3 size: 14 residues. CDR3 sequence (DNA): TGTGCCAGCAGTGCCCGGACTAGCAGCTACGAGCAGTACTTC. It is translated as CASSARTSSYEQYF.

For this clone: This specimen includes other DNA sequences encoding the same CDR3. V and J are TRBV7-3 and TRBJ2-2; maybe TRBD1 (6 bases). Germline V gene sequence: CDR1 SGHTA, CDR2 FQGTGA. Between the trimmed V and J ends, which lost 0 bases and 4 bases, there was a span of 6 bases. This CDR3 is built from 14 residues. This CDR3 reads CASSLTGGTGELFF. CDR3 sequence (DNA): TGTGCCAGCAGCTTAACAGGGGGCACCGGGGAGCTGTTTTTT.

The chain couples TRBV7-9 to TRBJ2-7; tentatively, D is TRBD2 (6 bases). The CDR3 totals 14 residues. The germline V gene has CDR1 SEHNR and CDR2 FQNEAQ (reference sequence). Between the trimmed V and J ends, which lost 5 bases and 6 bases, there was a span of 17 bases. CDR3 nucleotides: TGTGCCAGCAGCCCCCCGGGGACTGCCCTCGAGCAGTACTTC. It specifies CASSPPGTALEQYF.

This clone occurred a few times. This chain joins TRBV6-6 and TRBJ1-4; D may be TRBD1 (5 bases). Germline CDR1 reads MNHNY; CDR2 reads SVGAGI (reference sequence). This CDR3 has 14 residues. V lost 5 bases and J 4 bases, leaving 11 bases between the germline ends. As DNA, the CDR3 is TGTGCCAGCAGTCCCCAGGGCGGTAATGAAAAACTGTTTTTT. The encoded protein is CASSPQGGNEKLFF.

The CDR3 nucleotides are TGTGCCAGCTCACCTTACAGACAGTCAGCCTACGAGCAGTACTTC. This gives the protein CASSPYRQSAYEQYF. The V call is TRBV18, the J call TRBJ2-7; tentatively, D is TRBD1 (5 bases). The CDR3 extends over 15 amino acids. Trimming took 3 bases from V and 2 from J, leaving 14 bases between them. Germline assignment: CDR1 KGHSH and CDR2 LQKENI.

This clone was detected only a few times. This sequence joins TRBV27 and TRBJ1-1; weak D call: TRBD1 (6 bases). V was shortened by 4 bases and J by 1 base, with 7 bases between the two germline ends. The CDR3 sequence is 13 residues long. CDR1 and CDR2 from the germline V gene are MNHEY and SMNVEV (reference sequence). CDR3 DNA sequence: TGTGCCAGCAGTTACAGGGAGAACACTGAAGCTTTCTTT. This gives the protein CASSYRENTEAFF.

This chain uses TRBV28 with TRBJ1-1, with D unresolved. CDR1 and CDR2 from the germline V gene are MDHEN and SYDVKM. This CDR3 has 14 amino acids. Trimming pared 5 bases from V and 4 bases from J, leaving 14 bases between. CDR3 bases: TGTGCCAGCAGTCCACCCAGCCGGGTCACTGAAGCTTTCTTT. This codes for CASSPPSRVTEAFF.

Many counts were recorded for this clone. The chain employs TRBV7-9 and TRBJ1-3; 8 bases map to TRBD1. The CDR3 runs 15 residues. V shed 5 bases and J 3 bases; nucleotides not matched to a gene: 6. Germline lookup yields CDR1 SEHNR and CDR2 FQNEAQ (reference sequence). CDR3 sequence (DNA): TGTGCCAGCAGCCCCCAGGGGGCCAATGGAAACACCATATATTTT. The encoded protein is CASSPQGANGNTIYF.

The chain combines TRBV19 with TRBJ1-5, with D possibly being TRBD1 (6 bases). V dropped 5 bases and J dropped 2 bases, with 10 bases sitting between them. CDR1 LNHDA and CDR2 SQIVND come from the germline V gene (reference sequence). This CDR3 is 14 amino acids long. CDR3 loop: CASSYNRGNQPQHF. The CDR3 DNA sequence: TGTGCCAGTAGTTATAACAGGGGCAATCAGCCCCAGCATTTT.

This sequence joins TRBV4-3 and TRBJ1-1; 7 nucleotides align to TRBD1. V was pared by 3 bases and J by 4 bases, with 8 bases of the junction left unmatched. This CDR3 has 15 residues. CDR1 is LGHNA, CDR2 YSLEER, per germline. In nucleotides, the CDR3 is TGCGCCAGCAGCCAGGAAACAGGGGAAGGCACTGAAGCTTTCTTT. Residues: CASSQETGEGTEAFF.

This clone was seen more than once but under ten times. This chain joins TRBV12-3 or TRBV12-4 and TRBJ1-2; D is unclear. The V and J ends lost 5 bases and 4 bases respectively, with 8 bases between them. The CDR3 runs 12 residues. CDR3 residues: CASSIGLYGYTF. Here the CDR3 DNA reads TGTGCCAGCAGTATCGGACTCTATGGCTACACCTTC.

This chain connects TRBV6-2 or TRBV6-3 to TRBJ2-3, with a weak D call TRBD2 (6 bases). Germline CDR1 and CDR2: MNHEY and SVGEGT. V dropped 6 bases and J dropped 4 bases, with 11 bases sitting between them. This CDR3 is 13 amino acids long. Here the CDR3 reads CASRPPGADTQYF. CDR3 nucleotide sequence: TGTGCCAGCAGACCTCCGGGGGCAGATACGCAGTATTTT.

CDR3 DNA sequence: TGCGCCAGCAGCTTGCCAGGTGCGGGAGGGCCTATAGAAGAGCAGTTCTTC. Protein product: CASSLPGAGGPIEEQFF. The V call is TRBV5-1, the J call TRBJ2-1; TRBD2 matches at 9 bases. Trimming cost V 1 base and J 10 bases; bases outside gene matches: 15. Germline CDR1 SGHRS, CDR2 YFSETQ. The CDR3 length is 17 residues.

The chain couples TRBV11-3 to TRBJ2-2, with a weak D call TRBD2 (5 bases). Trimming left V 1 base short and J 7 bases short, with 10 bases between. CDR3 length: 14 amino acids. CDR1 and CDR2 (germline): SGHNT, YENEEA. This CDR3 reads CASSLVSGIGELFF. The CDR3 coding sequence is TGTGCCAGCAGCTTAGTATCCGGGATCGGGGAGCTGTTTTTT.

The chain joins TRBV14 to TRBJ1-1; D gene ambiguous. Trimming removed 6 bases at V and 5 bases at J, with 10 bases between. CDR3 length: 12 amino acids. The germline gives CDR1 SGHDN, CDR2 FVKESK. The CDR3 nucleotides read TGTGCCAGCAGTGCGGACTGGACTGAAGCTTTCTTT. This codes for CASSADWTEAFF.

This clone showed up just once. This rearrangement joins TRBV28 to TRBJ2-5, with a weak D call TRBD2 (6 bases). V lost 5 bases and J 4 bases, leaving 14 bases between the germline ends. CDR1 and CDR2 (germline): MDHEN, SYDVKM. The CDR3 spans 14 residues. CDR3: CASSHKTSIETQYF. CDR3 coding DNA: TGTGCCAGCAGTCACAAGACTAGTATAGAGACCCAGTACTTC.

The rearrangement links TRBV20-1 to TRBJ2-7; D might be TRBD2 (6 bases). The CDR3 spans 17 residues. V was cut by 3 bases and J by 1 base, with 22 bases left in between. Per the germline V gene, CDR1 is DFQATT and CDR2 is SNEGSKA (reference sequence). The CDR3 loop reads CSASPIKGLLVSYEQYF. The DNA of the CDR3 is TGCAGTGCTAGTCCCATCAAGGGACTGTTAGTTTCCTACGAGCAGTACTTC.

J is TRBJ2-5 and V is TRBV5-8; 7 nucleotides align to TRBD2. Germline assignment: CDR1 SGHTS and CDR2 YDEGEE. Trimming at V came to 3 bases and at J to 5 bases, leaving 10 bases not matched to a gene. CDR3 length: 15 residues. DNA of the CDR3: TGTGCCAGCAGCTGGGGAGGGGTGTCGGGGGAGACCCAGTACTTC. This sequence encodes CASSWGGVSGETQYF. The entire variable domain, with the rest obtained from reference TRBV5-8 and TRBJ2-5, is as follows: EAGVTQSPTHLIKTRGQQATLRCSPISGHTSVYWYQQALGLGLQFLLWYDEGEERNRGNFPPRFSGRQFPNYSSELNVNALELEDSALYLCASSWGGVSGETQYFGPGTRLLVL.

The rearrangement uses TRBV28 and TRBJ2-7; 14 bases are shared with TRBD2. The CDR3 has 17 amino acids. CDR1 is MDHEN and CDR2 is SYDVKM in the germline V gene. With V trimmed by 8 bases and J by 5 bases, 14 bases remained unmatched. The CDR3 region is CASGGMRTSGRSHEQYF. The CDR3 nucleotides are TGTGCCAGCGGGGGGATGAGGACTAGCGGGAGGTCTCACGAGCAGTACTTC.

The V and J genes are TRBV12-5 and TRBJ1-5; D might be TRBD1 (5 bases). CDR1 is LGHNT and CDR2 is FRNRAP in the germline V gene. The CDR3 extends over 14 amino acids. Deletions cut 5 bases from V and 3 bases from J, with 11 bases between. CDR3 region: CASGLGQVNQPQHF. The CDR3 DNA is TGTGCTAGTGGTCTAGGACAAGTCAATCAGCCCCAGCATTTT.

The chain is built from TRBV5-5 and TRBJ2-7; D ambiguous. Germline CDR1 and CDR2: SGHKS and YYEKEE (reference sequence). Trimming stripped 0 bases from V and 2 bases from J, with 9 bases between. The CDR3 is 14 residues long. The CDR3 DNA reads as TGTGCCAGCAGCTTGGCTGGCTCTGCCTACGAGCAGTACTTC. Protein sequence: CASSLAGSAYEQYF.

The chain links TRBV19 to TRBJ1-6, with unresolved D. The CDR3 length is 13 residues. From germline, CDR1 is LNHDA and CDR2 SQIVND (reference sequence). Between the trimmed V and J ends, which lost 0 bases and 7 bases, there was a span of 4 bases. CDR3 in DNA: TGTGCCAGTAGTATAGAGCAGAATTCACCCCTCCACTTT. Its translation: CASSIEQNSPLHF.

The chain recombines TRBV7-2 with TRBJ2-4, with 10 bases identical to TRBD1. Germline-derived CDR1 and CDR2 are SGHTA and FQGNSA. The V gene end was trimmed by 3 bases and the J gene end by 7 bases; junction bases not matched to a gene: 0. The CDR3 is made up of 13 amino acids. CDR3 DNA: TGTGCCAGCAGCTTGGGACAGGGGAACATTCAGTACTTC. The encoded protein is CASSLGQGNIQYF.

The chain has TRBV24-1 and TRBJ2-7; D gene ambiguous. Germline loops: CDR1 KGHDR, CDR2 SFDVKD. The length of the CDR3 is 14 residues. Deletions cut 1 base from V and 0 bases from J, with 6 bases between. As DNA, the CDR3 is TGTGCCACCAGTGATTTCCCAAACTCCTACGAGCAGTACTTC. Its translation: CATSDFPNSYEQYF.

The rearrangement links TRBV28 to TRBJ1-4; D may be TRBD1 (5 bases). V was shortened by 3 bases and J by 8 bases, with 13 bases between the two germline ends. The germline V gene encodes CDR1 MDHEN and CDR2 SYDVKM. CDR3 size: 14 residues. CDR3: CASSFPTGVEKLFF. The CDR3 DNA follows: TGTGCCAGCAGTTTCCCCACGGGGGTCGAAAAACTGTTTTTT.

V usage is TRBV6-1 and J usage is TRBJ2-3, with a weak D call TRBD1 (6 bases). Trimming removed 1 base at V and 0 bases at J, with 11 bases between. Germline values: CDR1 MNHNS, CDR2 SASEGT. CDR3 size: 16 residues. The CDR3 is CASSEGWGPSTDTQYF. As DNA, the CDR3 is TGTGCCAGCAGTGAAGGTTGGGGGCCTAGCACAGATACGCAGTATTTT.

Comment on this clone: This sample includes further DNA sequences coding for the same CDR3. J is TRBJ1-1 and V is TRBV11-2; 10 bases are shared with TRBD1. V lost 1 base, J lost 4 bases, and 3 bases stayed unmatched. CDR1 SGHAT and CDR2 FQNNGV come from the germline V gene. The CDR3 totals 15 residues. CDR3: CASSLGTGGITEAFF. CDR3 DNA: TGTGCCAGCAGCTTAGGGACAGGGGGTATCACTGAAGCTTTCTTT. Variable domain in full (rest from reference TRBV11-2 and TRBJ1-1): EAGVAQSPRYKIIEKRQSVAFWCNPISGHATLYWYQQILGQGPKLLIQFQNNGVVDDSQLPKDRFSAERLKGVDSTLKIQPAKLEDSAVYLCASSLGTGGITEAFFGQGTRLTVV.